This T cell receptor (beta chain) was profiled in a study of T-cell reconstitution after alpha-beta-depleted transplantation in children. Preparation of the TCRbeta library involved a method that used unique molecular identifiers. TCRdb fed the PCR reads into MiXCR, producing one record per CDR3 protein. The sample consists of about 460,000 distinct CDR3 sequences, 10% to 12% of them appearing once. The CDR3 extends over 13 amino acids. The V and J ends lost 7 bases and 4 bases respectively, with 13 bases between them. The TCR originated in a female patient between 2 and 15 years old who had a stem cell transplant for aplastic anemia, so the T cells may come from the graft donor. V gene TRBV12-3 or TRBV12-4 combines with J gene TRBJ1-2; D is uncertain. Here the sequenced sample was PBMCs, mostly from graft donor cells, taken 180 days after TCRalphabeta/CD19-depleted stem cell transplant. The CDR3 protein is CASILSGSYGYTF. DNA of the CDR3: TGTGCCAGCATCCTGAGCGGGAGCTATGGCTACACCTTC.